This T cell receptor (beta chain) was found in a study of T-cell memory formation after mild COVID-19. Whole-study results and caveats: Detection of some responders pre-infection suggested pre-existing cross-reactive memory T cells participated. Specificity for SARS-CoV-2 was not confirmed among the second-wave clones peaking on day 37. The CD4+ clones that contracted clustered mainly within CM and EM, and the CD8+ clones concentrated in EMRA.

This clonotype came up a few times. Its antigen is still unknown. Each CDR3 protein is one row after TCRdb ran MiXCR on the 5' RACE reads. The sample includes 110,000 or so distinct CDR3 sequences, roughly a sixth of them seen just once. CDR1 is SGHVS and CDR2 is FNYEAQ in the germline V gene. CDR3 length: 11 residues. V was shortened by 0 bases and J by 11 bases, with 7 bases between the two germline ends. Material: PBMCs or a T cell subset sorted from them (not recorded which). The TCR originated in a man younger than 35 who had mild COVID-19 (a few samples of this study predate the infection). Cell type and time point are not known. This chain links TRBV7-6 with TRBJ2-5; D remains ambiguous. CDR3 sequence (DNA): TGTGCCAGCAGCTTAGCGGGTTTTCAGTACTTC. It translates to CASSLAGFQYF.